This TCR beta chain was sequenced during a study of Graves' ophthalmopathy and Graves' hyperthyroidism. Stable hyperthyroidism meant no ophthalmopathy within 18 months of follow-up. RNA transcripts were the template, and TCR beta CDR3 regions were amplified from them. Scientists carried out first-round RT-PCR using HTBI primers and then a second-round multiplex PCR. TCRdb analysed the multiplex PCR reads with MiXCR anew, one entry per CDR3 protein. The sample holds hundreds of thousands of distinct CDR3 sequences; about 20% are singletons and the top ten take around 7%. Study-level results: Clonotypes were expanded in thyroid at above 0.001 frequency, and most also appeared in blood.

Comments on this clonotype: Its antigen is not known.

Germline CDR1 and CDR2: MNHEY and SVGEGT. V lost 4 bases, J lost 8 bases, and 8 bases lay in between. The length of the CDR3 is 11 residues. The sequencing sample was made of peripheral blood. The sequence was collected from a woman aged 18-29 years with stable Graves' hyperthyroidism. Some clones in this sample may be carry-over from other donors' samples. The J gene is TRBJ1-1, the V gene TRBV6-2 or TRBV6-3, with D uncertain. CDR3: CASSWSQEAFF. The CDR3 DNA follows: TGTGCCAGCAGTTGGTCTCAGGAAGCTTTCTTT.